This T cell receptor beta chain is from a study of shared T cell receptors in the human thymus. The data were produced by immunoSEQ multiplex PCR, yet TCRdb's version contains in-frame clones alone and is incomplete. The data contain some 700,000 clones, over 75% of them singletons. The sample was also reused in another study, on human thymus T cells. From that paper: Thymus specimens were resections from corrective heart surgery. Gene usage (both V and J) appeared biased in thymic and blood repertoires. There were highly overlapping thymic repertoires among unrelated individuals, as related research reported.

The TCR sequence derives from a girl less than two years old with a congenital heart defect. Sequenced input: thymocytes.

CDR3 loop: CASSQVPGQVSEKLFF. The CDR3 coding sequence is TGCGCCAGCAGCCAAGTACCGGGACAGGTTTCTGAAAAACTGTTTTTT. The chain links TRBV4-1 to TRBJ1-4; 8 bases agree with TRBD1. CDR1 and CDR2 from the germline V gene are MGHRA and YSYEKL. J was trimmed by 7 bases and V by 1 base; bases with no gene match: 8. CDR3 length: 16 amino acids.